One and the same sample provided the 30 T cell receptor beta chains below, sequenced in a study of monozygotic twins with inflammatory bowel disease. TCRdb re-called the 5' RACE reads and shows each CDR3 protein once, DNA omitted. In total, the table holds around 140,000 distinct CDR3 sequences. Sequencing was done on a sample of blood. These receptors all come from a human donor with ulcerative colitis or Crohn's disease, or a healthy co-twin of an affected twin (not recorded which).

The genes are TRBV25-1 and TRBJ2-1; TCRdb returns TRBD2, unconfirmable since there is no DNA. This CDR3 has 16 amino acids. Germline V CDR1 and CDR2: MGHDK, SYGVNS. CDR3 loop: CASSESRLARYNEQFF.

The chain employs TRBV4-2 and TRBJ1-5. CDR1 LGHNA and CDR2 YNFKEQ come from the germline V gene. This CDR3 has 15 residues. The CDR3 spells CASSQAGISNQPQHF.

This chain joins TRBV4-3 and TRBJ2-1; TCRdb returns TRBD1, unconfirmable since there is no DNA. The CDR3 runs 16 residues. In germline, CDR1 is LGHNA, CDR2 YSLEER. CDR3 residues: CASSQDWGGADYEQFF.

The rearrangement links TRBV29-1 to TRBJ2-7; TCRdb selects TRBD1, and the lack of DNA leaves this call unchecked. The CDR3 extends over 13 amino acids. Germline V gives CDR1 SQVTM, CDR2 ANQGSEA. This chain's CDR3 is CSGTGTGGYEQYF.

J is TRBJ2-3 and V is TRBV6-5. The CDR3 has 13 amino acids. CDR1 MNHEY and CDR2 SVGAGI come from the germline V gene. This CDR3 reads CASSRGRTNTQYF.

This rearrangement joins TRBV14 to TRBJ1-1. The CDR3 consists of 16 residues. Germline V gene lookup returns CDR1 SGHDN and CDR2 FVKESK. The CDR3 protein is CASSRGLGLLNTEAFF. Together with reference TRBV14 and TRBJ1-1, the CDR3 gives the full variable domain: EAGVTQFPSHSVIEKGQTVTLRCDPISGHDNLYWYRRVMGKEIKFLLHFVKESKQDESGMPNNRFLAERTGGTYSTLKVQPAELEDSGVYFCASSRGLGLLNTEAFFGQGTRLTVV.

The chain carries TRBV28 and TRBJ2-3; TCRdb reports TRBD1, a call that lacks DNA to check it against. Looked up from germline, CDR1 is MDHEN and CDR2 is SYDVKM. CDR3 size: 16 residues. CDR3 in amino acids: CASSQHGTGVADTQYF.

V and J are TRBV28 and TRBJ2-5; TCRdb's D call, TRBD1, is unchecked because there is no DNA. The length of the CDR3 is 13 residues. Germline CDR1 and CDR2: MDHEN and SYDVKM. CDR3 region: CATQGGQGGTQYF.

The J gene is TRBJ2-1, the V gene TRBV20-1; TCRdb proposes TRBD2, but this gene call is untestable without DNA. This CDR3 has 14 residues. Germline CDR1 reads DFQATT; CDR2 reads SNEGSKA (reference sequence). CDR3 in amino acids: CSARRASGKNEQFF.

The chain is built from TRBV10-3 and TRBJ2-1; with no DNA, the TCRdb D assignment of TRBD2 cannot be verified. Germline loops: CDR1 ENHRY, CDR2 SYGVKD. This CDR3 has 22 residues. The CDR3 sequence is CAILVLAGGLAGEGTSVYEQFF.

The V and J genes are TRBV7-2 and TRBJ2-7; the D call from TCRdb, TRBD2, cannot be confirmed without DNA. Germline V CDR1 and CDR2: SGHTA, FQGNSA. The CDR3 sequence is 15 residues long. The CDR3 reads CASSLDVAGVREQYF.

V gene TRBV7-9 combines with J gene TRBJ2-3; TCRdb's assignment of TRBD2 cannot be checked, as there is no DNA. CDR1 and CDR2 from the germline V gene are SEHNR and FQNEAQ (reference sequence). This CDR3 has 16 residues. This CDR3 is CASSGLRREGTDTQYF.

The chain recombines TRBV30 with TRBJ2-5; TCRdb selects TRBD2, and the lack of DNA leaves this call unchecked. The CDR3 has 13 residues. Germline V lookup: CDR1 GTSNPN, CDR2 SVGIG (reference sequence). The chain's CDR3 is CAWSPAGGETQYF.

V is TRBV7-2 and J is TRBJ1-5; TCRdb picks TRBD1, but there is no DNA to check that call. The CDR3 contains 14 residues. Germline V gives CDR1 SGHTA, CDR2 FQGNSA. CDR3 amino acids: CASSLQGPDQPQHF.

The chain links TRBV18 to TRBJ1-6. CDR3 length: 17 residues. CDR1 and CDR2 from the germline V gene are KGHSH and LQKENI. This chain's CDR3 is CASSPLKSGNYNSPLHF.

The chain joins TRBV7-9 to TRBJ2-6; without DNA, the TCRdb call of TRBD1 cannot be checked. The germline CDR1 and CDR2 sequences are SEHNR and FQNEAQ (reference sequence). The CDR3 has 11 residues. The CDR3 region is CASSRQGISTF.

J is TRBJ1-1 and V is TRBV12-3 or TRBV12-4. There are 16 residues in the CDR3. The chain's CDR3 is CASKSDAGRWNTEAFF.

The chain carries TRBV5-6 and TRBJ2-1; TCRdb calls TRBD2, which cannot be checked without DNA. The germline V gene has CDR1 SGHDT and CDR2 YYEEEE. The CDR3 spans 16 residues. CDR3 sequence reads: CASSRTSGRSYNEQFF.

V usage is TRBV5-1 and J usage is TRBJ1-3. Germline values: CDR1 SGHRS, CDR2 YFSETQ. The CDR3 runs 15 residues. CDR3: CASSLESISGNTIYF.

The chain combines TRBV27 with TRBJ2-7; TCRdb calls TRBD1, which cannot be checked without DNA. CDR1 is MNHEY, CDR2 SMNVEV, per germline (reference sequence). The CDR3 runs 14 residues. CDR3 amino acids: CASRYRGFPYEQYF.

This CDR3 reads CASSVRETLAKNIQYF. V gene TRBV9 combines with J gene TRBJ2-4; the TRBD2 assignment by TCRdb is unverifiable without DNA. The CDR3 extends over 16 amino acids. CDR1 and CDR2 (germline): SGDLS, YYNGEE.

The V gene is TRBV9, the J gene TRBJ2-1; TCRdb's D call, TRBD1, is unchecked because there is no DNA. Germline V gene data show CDR1 as SGDLS and CDR2 as YYNGEE. This CDR3 spans 15 amino acids. Here the CDR3 reads CASTPGAEFYNEQFF. Supplemented by reference TRBV9 and TRBJ2-1, the full variable domain reads DSGVTQTPKHLITATGQRVTLRCSPRSGDLSVYWYQQSLDQGLQFLIQYYNGEERAKGNILERFSAQQFPDLHSELNLSSLELGDSALYFCASTPGAEFYNEQFFGPGTRLTVL.

The chain combines TRBV10-1 with TRBJ2-5; TCRdb proposes TRBD2, but this gene call is untestable without DNA. This CDR3 is built from 17 residues. Germline V gene data show CDR1 as WNHNN and CDR2 as SYGVQD (reference sequence). The CDR3 protein is CASTFQPRTSGTKTQYF.

The V and J genes are TRBV4-3 and TRBJ2-7. The CDR3 is made up of 14 amino acids. Germline CDR1 is LGHNA and CDR2 is YSLEER. The CDR3 loop reads CASSHRQGPYEQYF.

V is TRBV20-1 and J is TRBJ2-7; TCRdb designates TRBD2, a call that cannot be tested without DNA. Germline V CDR1 and CDR2: DFQATT, SNEGSKA (reference sequence). The CDR3 loop spans 14 amino acids. CDR3 protein: CSARAGTSGRAQYF.

V gene TRBV5-1 combines with J gene TRBJ2-1; the TCRdb D gene call, TRBD2, has no DNA to confirm it. Germline-derived CDR1 and CDR2 are SGHRS and YFSETQ. The CDR3 totals 16 residues. CDR3 region: CASSLFNSGPYNEQFF.

V usage is TRBV5-1 and J usage is TRBJ2-5. The CDR3 extends over 13 amino acids. The germline V gene encodes CDR1 SGHRS and CDR2 YFSETQ. The CDR3 loop is CASSFGVRETQYF.

This chain connects TRBV6-2 or TRBV6-3 to TRBJ1-5; the D call of TRBD1 rests on TCRdb alone, since no DNA is present to check it. This CDR3 has 17 amino acids. Germline CDR1 and CDR2: MNHEY and SVGEGT. This CDR3 reads CASSYSWTGVSNQPQHF.

V usage is TRBV7-8 and J usage is TRBJ1-2. This CDR3 has 13 amino acids. Germline assignment: CDR1 SGHVS and CDR2 FQNEAQ. The CDR3 here is CASSLAGRYGYTF.

This CDR3 reads CSASPTSGSMDEQFF. The rearrangement uses TRBV20-1 and TRBJ2-1; lacking DNA, the TRBD2 call made by TCRdb goes unchecked. Germline V gene sequence: CDR1 DFQATT, CDR2 SNEGSKA (reference sequence). There are 15 residues in the CDR3.